This T cell receptor (beta chain) was recovered during a study of T-cell memory formation after mild COVID-19. Trimming at V came to 0 bases and at J to 7 bases, leaving 6 bases not matched to a gene. The length of the CDR3 is 16 residues. The germline V gene encodes CDR1 MGHRA and CDR2 YSYEKL. TCRdb analysed the 5' RACE reads with MiXCR anew, one entry per CDR3 protein. The data show approximately 260,000 distinct CDR3 sequences, roughly a sixth seen once. This clonotype has only a few counts. The chain employs TRBV4-1 and TRBJ2-1, with 10 bases aligning to TRBD2. The receptor comes from a man aged 18 to 30 who had mild COVID-19 (a few samples of this study predate the infection). Cell type and time point are not known. Sequencing was done on a sample of PBMCs or a T cell subset sorted from them (not recorded which). The CDR3 DNA is TGCGCCAGCAGCCAAGAGGGTAGCGGGGGGAGAAATGAGCAGTTCTTC. Protein product: CASSQEGSGGRNEQFF.